This T cell receptor beta chain was found in a study of T cells expressing NK-cell markers. Study as a whole: The TCR beta repertoires were obtained from sorted CD3+CD56+NKG2C+, CD3+CD56+NKG2C- and CD3+CD56-NKG2C+ T cells. Study results and caveats: Expanded NKG2C+ T cell clones had unclear HCMV specificity. Four of the donors also had these clonotypes leading their CD3+CD56-NKG2C+ fraction.

TCRdb processed the 5' RACE reads again and assigns one entry to each CDR3 protein, with no DNA. Recorded for this sample: under 500,000 distinct CDR3 sequences. The length of the CDR3 is 18 residues. Germline assignment: CDR1 LGHDT and CDR2 YNNKEL (reference sequence). Details on this clonotype: Antigen: not known.

The receptor was derived from a woman aged 18 to 69 in good health. The V gene is TRBV3-1, the J gene TRBJ2-5; TCRdb designates TRBD2, a call that cannot be tested without DNA. The specimen was blood T cells: a sorted CD56 or NKG2C T cell subset, CD4+ or CD8+ T cells, or bulk PBMC T cells (not recorded which). The CDR3 sequence is CASSQPPGLAGGRETQYF.